This entry lists 3 T cell receptor beta chains sequenced from one sample in a study of beta chain features in type 1 diabetes. Study-wide results and caveats: There was a moderate but significant shortening of TCRB CDR3s in all four CD4+ subsets of Type 1 diabetes patients.

Isolated RNA was reverse transcribed in full, so expressed TCRB transcripts were sequenced. Using immunoSEQ multiplex PCR, the repertoire was profiled, and TCRdb retains in-frame clones only, with some absent. The table has approximately 170,000 clones, over 55% seen once. Their antigens remain unidentified. The sample comprised naive CD4+ T cells from blood. These TCRs come from a man under 40 with type 1 diabetes.

The chain is built from TRBV18 and TRBJ2-5; no reliable D call. The CDR3 contains 11 residues. Trimming pared 4 bases from V and 1 base from J, leaving 1 base between. Germline V gives CDR1 KGHSH, CDR2 LQKENI. This chain's CDR3 is CASSRQETQYF. The CDR3 region has the DNA TGTGCCAGCTCACGCCAAGAGACCCAGTACTTC.

The chain carries TRBV9 and TRBJ2-7; D is unresolved. Trimming removed 0 bases from V and 3 bases from J, with 10 bases in between. The V gene's germline CDR1 is SGDLS and CDR2 YYNGEE. The CDR3 extends over 14 amino acids. CDR3 DNA sequence: TGTGCCAGCAGCGTAGACGGGCGGAGCTACGAGCAGTACTTC. Protein: CASSVDGRSYEQYF. Full variable domain (missing parts from reference TRBV9 and TRBJ2-7): DSGVTQTPKHLITATGQRVTLRCSPRSGDLSVYWYQQSLDQGLQFLIQYYNGEERAKGNILERFSAQQFPDLHSELNLSSLELGDSALYFCASSVDGRSYEQYFGPGTRLTVT.

CDR3 sequence: CASSLAPVGPYNSPLHF. In DNA form, the CDR3 reads TGTGCCAGCAGCTTAGCCCCGGTGGGGCCCTATAATTCACCCCTCCACTTT. The rearrangement uses TRBV11-2 and TRBJ1-6, with D possibly matching TRBD1 (5 bases). V was trimmed by 1 base and J by 2 bases, leaving 12 bases between them. This CDR3 has 17 amino acids. Germline CDR1 SGHAT, CDR2 FQNNGV.